This TCR beta chain was profiled in a study of T cell clonality in common variable immunodeficiency. Whole-study results and caveats: Fewer deletions and N-nucleotide insertions were reportedly seen in common variable immunodeficiency TCR beta sequences. CVID patient heterogeneity limited repertoire-clinical complication correlations.

Patients and controls were mostly of Caucasian heritage. CDR1 and CDR2 (germline): LGHNA, YNFKEQ. This CDR3 region has 16 residues. In its sample, this clone was seen many times. Antigen unknown. The junction and the germline gene differ at one end; a read error may be behind it. The DNA ends 3 residues before the CDR3 does, and the rest of the CDR3 is filled in from the germline J gene. Generated by immunoSEQ multiplex PCR, the TCRdb table keeps only in-frame clones and is missing some. The sample was found to contain about 44,000 clones, and every one recurs. The sequence came from a person between 18 and 69 years old in good health. Sequenced input: peripheral blood mononuclear cells. The chain recombines TRBV4-2 with TRBJ2-1, with TRBD2 as a possible D gene (6 bases). The CDR3 here is CASSLTLGGSYNEQFF. The DNA read from the CDR3 is TGCGCCAGCAGCCTTACTTTGGGGGGCTCCTACAATGAG.